The 28 T cell receptor beta chains reported below all come from one sample, sequenced in a study of Graves' ophthalmopathy and Graves' hyperthyroidism. Amplified material comprised TCR beta CDR3 regions derived from RNA transcripts. Amplification began with first-round RT-PCR using HTBI primers, then second-round multiplex PCR was performed. MiXCR, run by TCRdb on the multiplex PCR reads, gives a single entry per CDR3 protein. The repertoire holds hundreds of thousands of distinct CDR3 sequences, with roughly 39% as singletons. The sequencing sample was made of peripheral blood. The origin of the receptors is an adult man with Graves' ophthalmopathy.

This clonotype was seen at least ten times. This chain connects TRBV14 to TRBJ2-2; D not resolved. Trimming pared 0 bases from V and 8 bases from J, leaving 1 base between. Germline assignment: CDR1 SGHDN and CDR2 FVKESK. This CDR3 has 11 residues. The CDR3: CASSQEGELFF. CDR3 bases: TGTGCCAGCAGCCAAGAAGGGGAGCTGTTTTTT.

This clonotype was detected only a few times. CDR3: CATIGGNTEAFF. The CDR3 DNA reads TGTGCCACCATCGGGGGGAACACTGAAGCTTTCTTT. The rearrangement uses TRBV12-3 or TRBV12-4 and TRBJ1-1, with D tentatively TRBD1 (5 bases). The CDR3 is made up of 12 amino acids. Trimming removed 10 bases at V and 1 base at J, with 10 bases between.

On this clonotype: This clone may be a read error of a much larger clone one base away. This chain uses TRBV7-9 with TRBJ2-2; the match to TRBD2 covers 7 bases. Looked up from germline, CDR1 is SEHNR and CDR2 is FQNEAQ (reference sequence). This CDR3 has 14 amino acids. CDR3 residues: CASSLPGWGGELLF. The CDR3 nucleotides read TGTGCCAGCAGCTTACCCGGATGGGGGGGGGAGCTGCTTTTT.

This clonotype appeared a few times. The chain employs TRBV7-9 and TRBJ1-1; D remains ambiguous. Trimming removed 3 bases at V and 4 bases at J, with 12 bases between. CDR1 SEHNR and CDR2 FQNEAQ come from the germline V gene (reference sequence). This CDR3 has 14 amino acids. This CDR3 reads CASSLREGSTEAFF. In nucleotides, the CDR3 is TGTGCCAGCAGCTTGAGAGAGGGAAGCACTGAAGCTTTCTTT.

CDR3 loop: CASSIGTSNEQFF. The CDR3, as DNA: TGTGCCAGTAGTATCGGGACTAGCAATGAGCAGTTCTTC. This chain connects TRBV19 to TRBJ2-1, with 8 nucleotides matching TRBD2. The J segment lost 6 bases and the V segment lost 3 bases, leaving 1 base of the junction unmatched. CDR1 and CDR2 from the germline V gene are LNHDA and SQIVND (reference sequence). The CDR3 is 13 residues long.

This clonotype came up many times. The chain employs TRBV9 and TRBJ1-1; tentative D call: TRBD1 (6 bases). The CDR3 runs 16 residues. Germline V gene lookup returns CDR1 SGDLS and CDR2 YYNGEE. Trimming stripped 4 bases from V and 1 base from J, with 17 bases between. CDR3 protein: CASSPPRTEGNTEAFF. The CDR3 coding sequence is TGTGCCAGCAGCCCTCCCCGGACAGAGGGGAACACTGAAGCTTTCTTT.

A note on this clonotype: A much bigger clone sits one base away, suggesting this may be a read error. V usage is TRBV19 and J usage is TRBJ2-7; 8 positions match TRBD2. The CDR3 is 14 residues long. The V gene's germline CDR1 is LNHDA and CDR2 SQIVND (reference sequence). The CDR3 DNA reads as TGTGCCGGTAGTGCACCCGGGAGGGGCAGCGAGCAGTACTTC. It yields the protein CAGSAPGRGSEQYF.

Ten or more counts support this clonotype. The chain has TRBV19 and TRBJ1-2; no clear D gene. The germline V gene has CDR1 LNHDA and CDR2 SQIVND (reference sequence). The V end was cut by 11 bases, the J end by 4 bases, with 14 bases between. CDR3 size: 12 residues. CDR3 sequence (DNA): TGTGCCGCCAGGTCCCGGGGCTATGGCTACACCTTC. Its translation is CAARSRGYGYTF.

The chain employs TRBV2 and TRBJ1-2, with D tentatively TRBD1 (6 bases). The ends were cut back, 8 bases at V and 2 bases at J, with 18 bases in the middle. The CDR3 is 15 amino acids. Germline values: CDR1 SNHLY, CDR2 FYNNEI. The CDR3 nucleotides are TGTGCCAGCTCACCACCCCAGGGGACGAACTATGGCTACACCTTC. This sequence encodes CASSPPQGTNYGYTF.

On this clonotype itself: Since a much larger clone is just one base distant, this may be a read error. This chain links TRBV7-2 with TRBJ2-7, with TRBD1 matching over 9 bases. The CDR3 totals 14 residues. V was clipped by 0 bases and J by 6 bases; unmatched bases: 3. The germline V gene encodes CDR1 SGHTA and CDR2 FQGNSA. The CDR3 spells CTSSLAGTGSEQYF. The CDR3 DNA reads TGTACCAGCAGCTTAGCGGGGACAGGGAGCGAGCAGTACTTC. The whole variable domain, remainder taken from reference TRBV7-2 and TRBJ2-7, is GAGVSQSPSNKVTEKGKDVELRCDPISGHTALYWYRQSLGQGLEFLIYFQGNSAPDKSGLPSDRFSAERTGGSVSTLTIQRTQQEDSAVYLCTSSLAGTGSEQYFGPGTRLTVT.

This clonotype has at least ten counts. This chain links TRBV5-1 with TRBJ1-1; D is uncertain. V was pared by 4 bases and J by 1 base, with 11 bases between. The germline V gene has CDR1 SGHRS and CDR2 YFSETQ. The CDR3 covers 14 residues. CDR3 sequence reads: CASSTLTQNTEAFF. CDR3 DNA sequence: TGCGCCAGCAGCACATTAACACAGAACACTGAAGCTTTCTTT. Complete variable domain (other parts from reference TRBV5-1 and TRBJ1-1): KAGVTQTPRYLIKTRGQQVTLSCSPISGHRSVSWYQQTPGQGLQFLFEYFSETQRNKGNFPGRFSGRQFSNSRSEMNVSTLELGDSALYLCASSTLTQNTEAFFGQGTRLTVV.

This rearrangement joins TRBV29-1 to TRBJ1-1; D possibly corresponds to TRBD1 (5 bases). Germline CDR1 is SQVTM and CDR2 is ANQGSEA. CDR3 length: 14 amino acids. Trimming shortened V by 1 base and J by 1 base, and 10 bases separated the two germline ends. Here the CDR3 DNA reads TGCAGCGTTGAAGCCTGGACACAGAACACTGAAGCTTTCTTT. Translation gives CSVEAWTQNTEAFF.

The sample holds many counts of this clonotype. The genes are TRBV19 and TRBJ2-6; D is uncertain. The germline V gene encodes CDR1 LNHDA and CDR2 SQIVND (reference sequence). The CDR3 contains 15 residues. V gave up 3 bases and J gave up 0 bases, with 6 bases separating them. The CDR3 protein is CASSIGSSGANVLTF. The CDR3 region has the DNA TGTGCCAGTAGTATCGGCAGCTCTGGGGCCAACGTCCTGACTTTC.

This clonotype was counted ten times or more. This chain uses TRBV12-3 or TRBV12-4 with TRBJ2-7; D gene unclear. The CDR3 loop spans 13 amino acids. Trimming removed 6 bases at V and 1 base at J, with 10 bases between. The CDR3 DNA is TGTGCCAGCAGCTTATCCGGGTCCTACGAGCAGTACTTC. It is translated as CASSLSGSYEQYF.

This clonotype appeared many times. The rearrangement uses TRBV24-1 and TRBJ2-2; D gene unclear. The germline V and J ends were trimmed by 1 base and 3 bases, with 5 bases remaining between them. This CDR3 contains 14 residues. Per the germline V gene, CDR1 is KGHDR and CDR2 is SFDVKD. CDR3 sequence: CATSDLVDTGELFF. DNA of the CDR3: TGTGCCACCAGTGATTTAGTAGACACCGGGGAGCTGTTTTTT.

In DNA, the CDR3 is TGTGCCAGCAGCCAGGGCGGGACAGATGATGGCTACACCTTC. Translating gives CASSQGGTDDGYTF. J is TRBJ1-2 and V is TRBV3-1; 7 bases fit TRBD1. The V gene end was trimmed by 3 bases and the J gene end by 6 bases; junction bases not matched to a gene: 7. Germline V gene data show CDR1 as LGHDT and CDR2 as YNNKEL (reference sequence). This CDR3 comprises 14 residues.

This clonotype was found once. This chain joins TRBV7-9 and TRBJ1-2, with TRBD1 matching 7 bases. The CDR3 extends over 16 amino acids. Germline lookup yields CDR1 SEHNR and CDR2 FQNEAQ (reference sequence). After removal of 7 bases from V and 8 bases from J, the junction contained 19 bases not matched to a gene. CDR3 in amino acids: CASNRHPQGKKVGYTF. CDR3 sequence (DNA): TGTGCCAGCAACCGACACCCACAGGGGAAAAAGGTCGGCTACACCTTC.

This clonotype was detected many times. The V gene is TRBV4-1, the J gene TRBJ1-2; D is uncertain. The CDR3 extends over 14 amino acids. Germline CDR1 is MGHRA and CDR2 is YSYEKL. Trimming pared 0 bases from V and 8 bases from J, leaving 13 bases between. CDR3: CASSQDTGTSGYTF. The DNA for the CDR3 is TGCGCCAGCAGCCAAGATACGGGTACGTCGGGCTACACCTTC.

The chain employs TRBV10-3 and TRBJ1-1; D uncertain. Trimming removed 2 bases at V and 4 bases at J, with 11 bases between. Germline V gene data show CDR1 as ENHRY and CDR2 as SYGVKD. The CDR3 length is 14 residues. CDR3 coding DNA: TGTGCCATCAGTGAGAAGGACCATCGCACTGAAGCTTTCTTT. Its protein product is CAISEKDHRTEAFF.

Ten or more counts support this clonotype. This chain connects TRBV9 to TRBJ2-2; no clear D. V gave up 3 bases and J gave up 3 bases, with 3 bases separating them. CDR3 size: 12 residues. CDR1 is SGDLS and CDR2 is YYNGEE in the germline V gene. CDR3 nucleotides: TGTGCCAGCAGCGACGACACCGGGGAGCTGTTTTTT. It specifies CASSDDTGELFF.

The genes are TRBV20-1 and TRBJ2-7, with 10 bases that match TRBD2. The CDR3 has 14 amino acids. The junction had 8 bases not matched to a gene; V was cut back by 2 bases and J by 7 bases. The V gene's germline CDR1 is DFQATT and CDR2 SNEGSKA (reference sequence). Here the CDR3 DNA reads TGCAGTGCTAGACTAGCGGGGGACACCGGGGAGCAGTACTTC. This sequence encodes CSARLAGDTGEQYF.

Note on this clonotype: A much more abundant neighbour one base away suggests this may be a read error. This chain joins TRBV6-1 and TRBJ2-7, with D perhaps TRBD2 (5 bases). The CDR3 consists of 12 residues. Germline assignment: CDR1 MNHNS and CDR2 SASEGT. The CDR3 loop is CATSYGDGEQYF. The DNA of the CDR3 is TGTGCCACCAGTTACGGGGATGGAGAGCAGTACTTC.

This clonotype was found many times. This CDR3 is CAISEQTSGSGQYF. CDR3 nucleotides: TGTGCCATCAGTGAGCAGACTAGCGGGTCTGGGCAGTACTTC. V is TRBV10-3 and J is TRBJ2-7; 10 positions agree with TRBD2. The germline V gene has CDR1 ENHRY and CDR2 SYGVKD. V dropped 2 bases and J dropped 9; count of bases not matched to a gene: 7. The CDR3 totals 14 residues.

This clonotype was counted at least ten times. The V call is TRBV7-2, the J call TRBJ1-6, with a possible D match to TRBD1 (6 bases). From germline, CDR1 is SGHTA and CDR2 FQGNSA. The CDR3 has 15 residues. V was cut by 5 bases and J by 7 bases, with 15 bases left in between. CDR3 in DNA: TGTGCCAGCAGCCCCCGGCGGACAGTAAATTCACCCCTCCACTTT. Residues: CASSPRRTVNSPLHF.

This clonotype was seen at least ten times. The V gene is TRBV10-2, the J gene TRBJ1-6, with D possibly matching TRBD1 (6 bases). The CDR3 spans 13 residues. The V end was cut by 6 bases, the J end by 10 bases, with 13 bases between. CDR1 is WSHSY, CDR2 SAAADI, per germline. This chain's CDR3 is CASRDRWDSPLHF. The CDR3 coding sequence is TGCGCCAGCAGAGACAGGTGGGACTCACCCCTCCACTTT.

This clonotype was observed at least ten times. This chain joins TRBV9 and TRBJ2-7; TRBD1 agrees at 9 bases. V lost 2 bases, J lost 5 bases, and 8 bases stayed unmatched. CDR1 and CDR2 (germline): SGDLS, YYNGEE. CDR3 length: 15 amino acids. The CDR3 nucleotides are TGTGCCAGCAGCGTGGGTTCGGGACAGGGCCACGAGCAGTACTTC. It is translated as CASSVGSGQGHEQYF.

As to this clonotype: One end of the junction fails to match germline, which may point to a read error. The CDR3 loop is CVTSAPVPDTQYF. The DNA of the CDR3 is TGTGTCACCAGTGCCCCGGTCCCAGATACGCAGTATTTT. The J gene is TRBJ2-3, the V gene TRBV24-1; D ambiguous. The CDR3 sequence is 13 residues long. The germline V gene has CDR1 KGHDR and CDR2 SFDVKD.

This clonotype has ten or more counts. CDR3 in amino acids: CASSVSLNRARRETQYF. CDR3 in DNA: TGTGCCAGCAGCGTATCCCTCAACAGGGCTCGTAGAGAGACCCAGTACTTC. The chain uses TRBV9 and TRBJ2-5; a possible D gene is TRBD1 (6 bases). Trimming left V 1 base short and J 4 bases short, with 20 bases between. This CDR3 comprises 17 residues. The V gene's germline CDR1 is SGDLS and CDR2 YYNGEE.